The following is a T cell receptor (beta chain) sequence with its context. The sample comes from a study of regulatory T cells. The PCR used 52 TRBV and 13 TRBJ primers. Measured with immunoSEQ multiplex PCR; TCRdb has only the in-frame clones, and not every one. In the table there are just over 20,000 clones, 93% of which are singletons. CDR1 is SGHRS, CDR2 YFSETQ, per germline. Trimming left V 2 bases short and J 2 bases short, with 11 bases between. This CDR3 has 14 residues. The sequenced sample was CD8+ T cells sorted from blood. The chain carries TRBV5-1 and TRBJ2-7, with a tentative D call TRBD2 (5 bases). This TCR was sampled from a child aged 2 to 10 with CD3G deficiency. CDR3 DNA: TGCGCCAGCAGCTTTACCGGGAATACCTACGAGCAGTACTTC. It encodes CASSFTGNTYEQYF.